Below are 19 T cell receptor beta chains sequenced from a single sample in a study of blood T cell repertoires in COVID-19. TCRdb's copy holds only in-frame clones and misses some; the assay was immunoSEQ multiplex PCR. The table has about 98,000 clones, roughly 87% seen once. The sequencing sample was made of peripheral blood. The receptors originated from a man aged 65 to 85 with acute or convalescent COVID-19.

CDR3 residues: CASSYFVGAETQYF. CDR3 DNA sequence: TGTGCCAGCAGTTACTTCGTGGGGGCAGAGACCCAGTACTTC. The J gene is TRBJ2-5, the V gene TRBV6-6; tentative D call: TRBD1 (6 bases). This CDR3 comprises 14 residues. The V gene lost 1 base and the J gene lost 4 bases, with 10 bases spanning the gap. Germline-derived CDR1 and CDR2 are MNHNY and SVGAGI (reference sequence).

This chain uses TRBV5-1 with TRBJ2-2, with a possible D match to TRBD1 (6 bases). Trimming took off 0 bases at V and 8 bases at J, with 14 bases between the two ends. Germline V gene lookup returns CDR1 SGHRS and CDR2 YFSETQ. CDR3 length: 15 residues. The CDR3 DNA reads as TGCGCCAGCAGCTTGGACCCTTTGACAGGAGGGGAGCTGTTTTTT. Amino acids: CASSLDPLTGGELFF.

CDR3 DNA sequence: TGTGCCAGCAGTGACCCCATACAGGGCCCAGCTGAAAAACTGTTTTTT. This sequence encodes CASSDPIQGPAEKLFF. The chain has TRBV6-1 and TRBJ1-4; maybe TRBD1 (6 bases). The CDR3 is 16 residues long. CDR1 and CDR2 from the germline V gene are MNHNS and SASEGT. V dropped 3 bases and J dropped 7 bases, with 18 bases sitting between them.

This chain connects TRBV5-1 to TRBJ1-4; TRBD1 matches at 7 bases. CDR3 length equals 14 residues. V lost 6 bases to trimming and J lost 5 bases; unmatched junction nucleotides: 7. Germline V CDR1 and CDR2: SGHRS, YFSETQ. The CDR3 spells CASKFGTENEKLFF. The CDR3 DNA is TGCGCCAGCAAATTTGGGACAGAGAATGAAAAACTGTTTTTT.

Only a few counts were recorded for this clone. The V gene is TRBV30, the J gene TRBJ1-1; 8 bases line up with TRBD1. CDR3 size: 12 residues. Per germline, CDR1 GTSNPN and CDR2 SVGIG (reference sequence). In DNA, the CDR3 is TGTGCAAGGGACAGGCCGGACACTGAAGCTTTCTTT. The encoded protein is CARDRPDTEAFF. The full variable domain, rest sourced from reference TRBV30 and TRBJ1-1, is SQTIHQWPATLVQPVGSPLSLECTVEGTSNPNLYWYRQAAGRGLQLLFYSVGIGQISSEVPQNLSASRPQDRQFILSSKKLLLSDSGFYLCARDRPDTEAFFGQGTRLTVV.

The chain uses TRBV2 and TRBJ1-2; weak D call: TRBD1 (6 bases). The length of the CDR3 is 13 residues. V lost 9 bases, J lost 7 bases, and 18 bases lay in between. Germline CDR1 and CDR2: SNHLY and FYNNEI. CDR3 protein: CASSRGPSGGYTF. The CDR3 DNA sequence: TGTGCCAGTTCCAGGGGCCCTTCGGGTGGCTACACCTTC. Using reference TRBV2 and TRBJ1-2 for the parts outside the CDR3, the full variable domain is EPEVTQTPSHQVTQMGQEVILRCVPISNHLYFYWYRQILGQKVEFLVSFYNNEISEKSEIFDDQFSVERPDGSNFTLKIRSTKLEDSAMYFCASSRGPSGGYTFGSGTRLTVV.

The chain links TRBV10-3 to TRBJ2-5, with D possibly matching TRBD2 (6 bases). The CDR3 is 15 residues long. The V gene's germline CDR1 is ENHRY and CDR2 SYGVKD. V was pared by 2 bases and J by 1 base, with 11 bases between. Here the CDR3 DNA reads TGTGCCATCAGTGAGGGTGGGGGGATCCAAGAGACCCAGTACTTC. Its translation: CAISEGGGIQETQYF.

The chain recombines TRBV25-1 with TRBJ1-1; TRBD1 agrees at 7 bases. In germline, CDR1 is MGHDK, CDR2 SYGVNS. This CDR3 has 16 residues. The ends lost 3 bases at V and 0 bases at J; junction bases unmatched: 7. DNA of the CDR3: TGTGCCAGCAGTGAGAGGACAGGCTCTATGAACACTGAAGCTTTCTTT. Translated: CASSERTGSMNTEAFF. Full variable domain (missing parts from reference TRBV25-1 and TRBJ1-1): EADIYQTPRYLVIGTGKKITLECSQTMGHDKMYWYQQDPGMELHLIHYSYGVNSTEKGDLSSESTVSRIRTEHFPLTLESARPSHTSQYLCASSERTGSMNTEAFFGQGTRLTVV.

Here the CDR3 reads CAITRDNNEQFF. The CDR3 nucleotides are TGTGCCATCACGAGAGATAACAATGAGCAGTTCTTC. The chain employs TRBV10-3 and TRBJ2-1; D gene uncertain. Germline-derived CDR1 and CDR2 are ENHRY and SYGVKD. The length of the CDR3 is 12 residues. V dropped 7 bases and J dropped 5 bases, with 9 bases sitting between them.

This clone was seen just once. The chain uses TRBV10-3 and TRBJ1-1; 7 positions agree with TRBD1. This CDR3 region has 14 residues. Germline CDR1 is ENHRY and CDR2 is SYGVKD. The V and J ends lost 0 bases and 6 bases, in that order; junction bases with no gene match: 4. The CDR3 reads CAISESSGTAEAFF. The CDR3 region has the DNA TGTGCCATCAGTGAGTCCTCCGGGACAGCTGAAGCTTTCTTT.

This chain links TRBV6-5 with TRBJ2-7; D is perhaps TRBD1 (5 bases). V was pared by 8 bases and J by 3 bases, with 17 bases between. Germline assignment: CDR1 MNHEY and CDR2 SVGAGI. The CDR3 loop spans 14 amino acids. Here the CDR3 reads CASAPRAYNYEQYV. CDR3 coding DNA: TGTGCCAGCGCACCCAGGGCCTACAACTACGAGCAGTACGTC.

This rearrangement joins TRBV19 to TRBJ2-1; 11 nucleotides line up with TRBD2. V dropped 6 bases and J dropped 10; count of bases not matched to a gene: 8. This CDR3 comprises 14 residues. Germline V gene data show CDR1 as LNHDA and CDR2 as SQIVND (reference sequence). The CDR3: CASRTTSGGSEQFF. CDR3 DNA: TGTGCCAGTAGAACAACTAGCGGGGGATCGGAGCAGTTCTTC. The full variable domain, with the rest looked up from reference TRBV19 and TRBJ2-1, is DGGITQSPKYLFRKEGQNVTLSCEQNLNHDAMYWYRQDPGQGLRLIYYSQIVNDFQKGDIAEGYSVSREKKESFPLTVTSAQKNPTAFYLCASRTTSGGSEQFFGPGTRLTVL.

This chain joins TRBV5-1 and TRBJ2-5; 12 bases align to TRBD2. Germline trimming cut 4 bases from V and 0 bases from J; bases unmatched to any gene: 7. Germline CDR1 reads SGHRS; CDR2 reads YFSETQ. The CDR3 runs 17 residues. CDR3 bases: TGCGCCAGCAGCCTCGGACTAGCGGGGATCTACCAAGAGACCCAGTACTTC. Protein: CASSLGLAGIYQETQYF.

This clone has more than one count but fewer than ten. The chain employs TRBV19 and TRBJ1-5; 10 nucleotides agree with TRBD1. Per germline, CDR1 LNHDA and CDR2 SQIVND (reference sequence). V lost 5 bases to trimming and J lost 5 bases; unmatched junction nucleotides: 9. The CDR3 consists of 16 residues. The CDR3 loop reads CASSWRQGARYQPQHF. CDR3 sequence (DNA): TGTGCCAGTAGTTGGAGACAGGGGGCCCGTTATCAGCCCCAGCATTTT.

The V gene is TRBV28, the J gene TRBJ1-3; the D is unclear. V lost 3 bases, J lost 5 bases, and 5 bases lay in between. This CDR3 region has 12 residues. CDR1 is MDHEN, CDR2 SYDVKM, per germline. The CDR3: CASSFFRNTIYF. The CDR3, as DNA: TGTGCCAGCAGTTTTTTTAGAAACACCATATATTTT.

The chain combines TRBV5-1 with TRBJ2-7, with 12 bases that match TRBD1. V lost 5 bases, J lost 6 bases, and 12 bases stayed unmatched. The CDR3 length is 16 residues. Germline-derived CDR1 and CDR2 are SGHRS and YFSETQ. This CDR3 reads CASSSTPGTGGGEQYF. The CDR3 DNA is TGCGCCAGCAGTTCCACCCCCGGGACAGGGGGCGGCGAGCAGTACTTC.

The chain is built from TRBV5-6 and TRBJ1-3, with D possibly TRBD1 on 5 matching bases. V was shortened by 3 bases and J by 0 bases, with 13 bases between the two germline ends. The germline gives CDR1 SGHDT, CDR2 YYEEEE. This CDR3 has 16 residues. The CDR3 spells CASSSQGLHSGNTIYF. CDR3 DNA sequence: TGTGCCAGCAGCTCCCAGGGTCTCCACTCTGGAAACACCATATATTTT.

Here the CDR3 reads CASSLDRADTGELFF. CDR3 bases: TGCGCCAGCAGCCTCGACAGGGCCGACACCGGGGAGCTGTTTTTT. The chain has TRBV4-1 and TRBJ2-2, with 7 bases aligning to TRBD1. From germline, CDR1 is MGHRA and CDR2 YSYEKL. The trim removed 4 bases at V and 3 bases at J, leaving 5 bases unmatched. The CDR3 is made up of 15 amino acids.

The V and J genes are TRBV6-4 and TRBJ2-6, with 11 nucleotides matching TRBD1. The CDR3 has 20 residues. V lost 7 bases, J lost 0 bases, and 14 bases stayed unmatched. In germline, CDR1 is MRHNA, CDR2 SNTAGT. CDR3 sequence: CASTTRTGGMGVSGANVLTF. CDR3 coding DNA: TGTGCCAGCACAACACGGACAGGGGGCATGGGAGTCTCTGGGGCCAACGTCCTGACTTTC.